Below, one TCR beta chain is given with its context. What it binds is not known. The V gene's germline CDR1 is LNHDA and CDR2 SQIVND (reference sequence). With 3 bases removed from V and 6 bases from J, the gap between germline ends came to 11 bases. The CDR3 runs to 13 residues. This specimen comes from a study of shared clonotypes between healthy human individuals. Clones were sequenced by immunoSEQ multiplex PCR, and TCRdb holds only the in-frame ones, with some missing. The data contain under 550,000 clones, less than 96% of them singletons. Study-wide results and caveats: Clonotype sharing across a few donors was observed for 5% to 6.5% of naive CD4 clonotypes.

Every donor was a Caucasian adult from Nashville, Tennessee. The sequenced sample was naive CD4+ T cells sorted from blood. Subset denoted: CD45RA+ positively selected. The sequence came from a woman in her thirties in good health. This chain joins TRBV19 and TRBJ1-2; weak D call: TRBD1 (5 bases). CDR3 sequence: CASSMGTSDGYTF. The CDR3 region has the DNA TGTGCCAGTAGTATGGGGACTAGCGATGGCTACACCTTC.